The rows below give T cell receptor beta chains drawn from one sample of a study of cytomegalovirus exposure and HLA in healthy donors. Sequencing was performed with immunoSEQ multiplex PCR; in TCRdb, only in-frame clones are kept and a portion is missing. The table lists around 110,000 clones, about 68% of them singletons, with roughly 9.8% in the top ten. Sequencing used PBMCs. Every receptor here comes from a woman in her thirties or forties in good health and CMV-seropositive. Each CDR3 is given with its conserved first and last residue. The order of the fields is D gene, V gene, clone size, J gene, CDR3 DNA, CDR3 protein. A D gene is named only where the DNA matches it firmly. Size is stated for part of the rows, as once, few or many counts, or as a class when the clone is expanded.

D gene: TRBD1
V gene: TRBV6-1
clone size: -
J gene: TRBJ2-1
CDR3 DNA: TGTGCCAGCAGTGAAGCGTACAGGGGGAATGAGCAGTTCTTC
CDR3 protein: CASSEAYRGNEQFF

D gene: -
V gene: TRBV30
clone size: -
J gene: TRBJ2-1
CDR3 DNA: TGTGCCTGGGCCGGGACTGCGGACAATGAGCAGTTCTTC
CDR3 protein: CAWAGTADNEQFF

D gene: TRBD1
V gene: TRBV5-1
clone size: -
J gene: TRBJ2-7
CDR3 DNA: TGCGCCAGCAGCTTGGGGGTTTCGACAGGGAACGAGCAGTACTTC
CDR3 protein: CASSLGVSTGNEQYF

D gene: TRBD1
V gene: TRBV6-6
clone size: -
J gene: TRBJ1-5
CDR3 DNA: TGTGCCAGCAATTACGACAGGGTCAACAATCAGCCCCAGCATTTT
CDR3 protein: CASNYDRVNNQPQHF

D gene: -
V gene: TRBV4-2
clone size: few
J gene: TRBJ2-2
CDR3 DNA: TGTGCCAGCAGCCAAGAAGTGATAGCCGCGAACACCGGGGAGCTGTTTTTT
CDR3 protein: CASSQEVIAANTGELFF

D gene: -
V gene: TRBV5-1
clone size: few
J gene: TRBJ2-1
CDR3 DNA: TGCGCCAGCAGCCACGCACCCTCTAGCAGAGACCTAAATGAGCAGTTCTTC
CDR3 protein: CASSHAPSSRDLNEQFF

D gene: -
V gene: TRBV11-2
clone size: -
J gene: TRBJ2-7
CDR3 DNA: TGTGCCAGCAGCTTACCGGGTCGAGGCGAGCAGTACTTC
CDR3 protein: CASSLPGRGEQYF

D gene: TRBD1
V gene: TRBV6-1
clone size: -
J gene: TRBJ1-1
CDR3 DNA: TGTGCCAGCAGTGACGGGTGGAGGGGGCGAGAAACTGAAGCTTTCTTT
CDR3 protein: CASSDGWRGRETEAFF

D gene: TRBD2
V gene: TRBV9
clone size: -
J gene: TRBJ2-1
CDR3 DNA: TGTGCCAGCAGCGTATCCGGGACTAGCAACAATGAGCAGTTCTTC
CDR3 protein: CASSVSGTSNNEQFF

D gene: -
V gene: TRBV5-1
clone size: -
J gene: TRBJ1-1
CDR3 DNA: TGCGCCAGCAGCTTGGAACTTGGGAACACTGAAGCTTTCTTT
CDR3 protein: CASSLELGNTEAFF

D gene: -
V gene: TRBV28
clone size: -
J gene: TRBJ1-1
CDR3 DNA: TGTGCCAGCAGTTTAGCCTGGCAGACTGAAGCTTTCTTT
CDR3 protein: CASSLAWQTEAFF

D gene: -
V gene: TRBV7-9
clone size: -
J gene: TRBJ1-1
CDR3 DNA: TGTGCCAGCAGCTTAGACAGTCAGGCTTTCTTT
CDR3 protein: CASSLDSQAFF

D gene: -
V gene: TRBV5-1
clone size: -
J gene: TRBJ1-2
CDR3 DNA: TGCGCCAGCAGCTCTACAGGGAACTATGGCTACACCTTC
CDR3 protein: CASSSTGNYGYTF

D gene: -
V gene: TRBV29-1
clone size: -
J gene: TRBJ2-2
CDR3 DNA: TGCAGCGTTGGCCGACAGGCGATGGACGGGGAGCTGTTTTTT
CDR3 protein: CSVGRQAMDGELFF

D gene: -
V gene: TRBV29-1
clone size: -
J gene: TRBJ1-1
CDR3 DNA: TGCAGCGTTGAAGGGGGGCCTGAAGCTTTCTTT
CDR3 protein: CSVEGGPEAFF

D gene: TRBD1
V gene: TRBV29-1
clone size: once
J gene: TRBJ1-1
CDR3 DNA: TGCAGCGTGGGACAGGGGGCCACTGAAGCTTTCTTT
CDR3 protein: CSVGQGATEAFF

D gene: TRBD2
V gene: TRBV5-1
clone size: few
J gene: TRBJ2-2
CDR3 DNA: TGCGCCAGCAGCCTGAGGACTAGCGGGGCCCCCGGGGAGCTGTTTTTT
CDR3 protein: CASSLRTSGAPGELFF

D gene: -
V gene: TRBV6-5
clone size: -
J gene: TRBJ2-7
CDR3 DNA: TGTGCCAGCAGCGCAGAGGGCGCACCCTACGAGCAGTACTTC
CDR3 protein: CASSAEGAPYEQYF

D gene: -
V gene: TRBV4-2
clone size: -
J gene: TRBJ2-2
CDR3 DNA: TGTGCCAGCAGCCAAGCCCGCGGCACCGGGGAGCTGTTTTTT
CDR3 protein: CASSQARGTGELFF

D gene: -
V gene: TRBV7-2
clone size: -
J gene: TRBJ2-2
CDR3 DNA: TGTGCCAGCAGCTTAAATGCGGGGACAGCGAACACCGGGGAGCTGTTTTTT
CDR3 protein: CASSLNAGTANTGELFF

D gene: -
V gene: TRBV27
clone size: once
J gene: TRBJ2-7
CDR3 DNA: TGTGCCAGCACCCCCACGGCGTTGACAGTCTACGAGCAGTACTTC
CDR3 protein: CASTPTALTVYEQYF

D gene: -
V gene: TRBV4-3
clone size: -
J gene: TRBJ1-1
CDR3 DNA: TGCGCCAGCAGCCAAGCCAGGCGACGGGGTGAAGCTTTCTTT
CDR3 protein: CASSQARRRGEAFF

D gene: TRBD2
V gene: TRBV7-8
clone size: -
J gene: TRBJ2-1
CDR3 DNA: TGTGCCAGCAGCCCCAACGGGAGGAGCTCCTACAATGAGCAGTTCTTC
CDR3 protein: CASSPNGRSSYNEQFF

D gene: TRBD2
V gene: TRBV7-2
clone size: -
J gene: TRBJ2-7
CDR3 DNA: TGTGCCAGCAGCTTAAGGGGACTAGCTATGTACGAGCAGTACTTC
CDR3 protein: CASSLRGLAMYEQYF

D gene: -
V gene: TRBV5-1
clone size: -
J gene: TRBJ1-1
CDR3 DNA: TGCGCCAGCAGCTTGGAGTCCCGGGGAGGCCTGAACACTGAAGCTTTCTTT
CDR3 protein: CASSLESRGGLNTEAFF

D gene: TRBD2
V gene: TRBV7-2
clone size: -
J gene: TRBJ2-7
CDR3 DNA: TGTGCCAGCAGCGCAATAGCGGGAAATGTACACGAGCAGTACTTC
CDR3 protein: CASSAIAGNVHEQYF

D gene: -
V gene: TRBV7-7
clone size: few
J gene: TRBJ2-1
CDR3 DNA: TGTGCCAGCAGCTTAGGAGATCACAATGAGCAGTTCTTC
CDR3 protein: CASSLGDHNEQFF

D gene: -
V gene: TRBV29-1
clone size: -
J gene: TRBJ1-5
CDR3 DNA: TGCAGCGTGGTCGTGGGGGGGACTCAGCCCCAGCATTTT
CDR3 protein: CSVVVGGTQPQHF

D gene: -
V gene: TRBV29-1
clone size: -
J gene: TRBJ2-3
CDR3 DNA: TGCAGCGTTGAAAAACGGACAGGCACAGATACGCAGTATTTT
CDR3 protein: CSVEKRTGTDTQYF

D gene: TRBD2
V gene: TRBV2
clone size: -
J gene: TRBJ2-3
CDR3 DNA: TGTGCCACCCCTCGGGGGGGACGTTCCACAGATACGCAGTATTTT
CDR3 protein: CATPRGGRSTDTQYF

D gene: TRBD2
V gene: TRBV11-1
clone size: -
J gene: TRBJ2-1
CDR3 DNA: TGTGCCAGCAGCTTAGGCGCAGTAGGGGCGGGAGGGCCTAATGAGCAGTTCTTC
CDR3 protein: CASSLGAVGAGGPNEQFF

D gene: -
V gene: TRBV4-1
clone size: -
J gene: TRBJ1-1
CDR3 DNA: TGCGCCAGCAAAACAGGGAACCCGAACACTGAAGCTTTCTTT
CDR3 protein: CASKTGNPNTEAFF

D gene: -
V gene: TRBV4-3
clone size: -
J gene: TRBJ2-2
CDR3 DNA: TGCGCCAGCAGCCAAGTCGGAGGGCCCGGTGGGGAGCTGTTTTTT
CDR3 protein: CASSQVGGPGGELFF

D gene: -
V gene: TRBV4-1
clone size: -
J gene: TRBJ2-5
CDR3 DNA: TGCGCCAGCAGCCAAGATCCAACACCCACGGGAAAAGAGACCCAGTACTTC
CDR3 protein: CASSQDPTPTGKETQYF

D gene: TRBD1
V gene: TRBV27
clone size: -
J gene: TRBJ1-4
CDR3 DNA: TGTGCCAGCAGTGCCCACAGGGGTAAACTGTTTTTT
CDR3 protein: CASSAHRGKLFF

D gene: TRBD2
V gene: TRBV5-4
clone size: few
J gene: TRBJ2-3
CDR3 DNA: TGTGCCAGCAGCGGGACTAGCGGGAGGGCCCCAGATACGCAGTATTTT
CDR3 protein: CASSGTSGRAPDTQYF

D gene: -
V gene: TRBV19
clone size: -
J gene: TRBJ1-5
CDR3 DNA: TGTGCCAGTAGCGGACTAGCGGGAGGTAGCAATCAGCCCCAGCATTTT
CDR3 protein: CASSGLAGGSNQPQHF

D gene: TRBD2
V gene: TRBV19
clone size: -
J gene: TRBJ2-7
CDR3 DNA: TGTGCCAGTAGTATTGACGCGGGAGGGCCCAACGAGCAGTACTTC
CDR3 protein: CASSIDAGGPNEQYF

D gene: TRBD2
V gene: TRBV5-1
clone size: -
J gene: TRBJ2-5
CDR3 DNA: TGCGCCAGCAGCCCCTCCGGGACTAGCGCTGAGACCCAGTACTTC
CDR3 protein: CASSPSGTSAETQYF

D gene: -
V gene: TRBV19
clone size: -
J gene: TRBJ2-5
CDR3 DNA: TGTGCCAGTTGGGGCCTGGATCGGGAGACCCAGTACTTC
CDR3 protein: CASWGLDRETQYF

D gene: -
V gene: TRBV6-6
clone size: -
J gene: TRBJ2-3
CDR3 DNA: TGTGCCAGCAGGGGACTTACCACAGATACGCAGTATTTT
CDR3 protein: CASRGLTTDTQYF

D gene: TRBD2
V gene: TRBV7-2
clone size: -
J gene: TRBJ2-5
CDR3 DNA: TGTGCCAGCAGCCCTAGCGGGGCTCGGGTTGAGACCCAGTACTTC
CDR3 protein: CASSPSGARVETQYF

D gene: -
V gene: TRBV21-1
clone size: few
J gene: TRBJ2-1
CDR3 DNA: TGTGCCAGCAGCAAAGTCTACAGGGGGCCAAACCTCCCGCCCAATGAGCAGTTCTTC
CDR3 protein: CASSKVYRGPNLPPNEQFF